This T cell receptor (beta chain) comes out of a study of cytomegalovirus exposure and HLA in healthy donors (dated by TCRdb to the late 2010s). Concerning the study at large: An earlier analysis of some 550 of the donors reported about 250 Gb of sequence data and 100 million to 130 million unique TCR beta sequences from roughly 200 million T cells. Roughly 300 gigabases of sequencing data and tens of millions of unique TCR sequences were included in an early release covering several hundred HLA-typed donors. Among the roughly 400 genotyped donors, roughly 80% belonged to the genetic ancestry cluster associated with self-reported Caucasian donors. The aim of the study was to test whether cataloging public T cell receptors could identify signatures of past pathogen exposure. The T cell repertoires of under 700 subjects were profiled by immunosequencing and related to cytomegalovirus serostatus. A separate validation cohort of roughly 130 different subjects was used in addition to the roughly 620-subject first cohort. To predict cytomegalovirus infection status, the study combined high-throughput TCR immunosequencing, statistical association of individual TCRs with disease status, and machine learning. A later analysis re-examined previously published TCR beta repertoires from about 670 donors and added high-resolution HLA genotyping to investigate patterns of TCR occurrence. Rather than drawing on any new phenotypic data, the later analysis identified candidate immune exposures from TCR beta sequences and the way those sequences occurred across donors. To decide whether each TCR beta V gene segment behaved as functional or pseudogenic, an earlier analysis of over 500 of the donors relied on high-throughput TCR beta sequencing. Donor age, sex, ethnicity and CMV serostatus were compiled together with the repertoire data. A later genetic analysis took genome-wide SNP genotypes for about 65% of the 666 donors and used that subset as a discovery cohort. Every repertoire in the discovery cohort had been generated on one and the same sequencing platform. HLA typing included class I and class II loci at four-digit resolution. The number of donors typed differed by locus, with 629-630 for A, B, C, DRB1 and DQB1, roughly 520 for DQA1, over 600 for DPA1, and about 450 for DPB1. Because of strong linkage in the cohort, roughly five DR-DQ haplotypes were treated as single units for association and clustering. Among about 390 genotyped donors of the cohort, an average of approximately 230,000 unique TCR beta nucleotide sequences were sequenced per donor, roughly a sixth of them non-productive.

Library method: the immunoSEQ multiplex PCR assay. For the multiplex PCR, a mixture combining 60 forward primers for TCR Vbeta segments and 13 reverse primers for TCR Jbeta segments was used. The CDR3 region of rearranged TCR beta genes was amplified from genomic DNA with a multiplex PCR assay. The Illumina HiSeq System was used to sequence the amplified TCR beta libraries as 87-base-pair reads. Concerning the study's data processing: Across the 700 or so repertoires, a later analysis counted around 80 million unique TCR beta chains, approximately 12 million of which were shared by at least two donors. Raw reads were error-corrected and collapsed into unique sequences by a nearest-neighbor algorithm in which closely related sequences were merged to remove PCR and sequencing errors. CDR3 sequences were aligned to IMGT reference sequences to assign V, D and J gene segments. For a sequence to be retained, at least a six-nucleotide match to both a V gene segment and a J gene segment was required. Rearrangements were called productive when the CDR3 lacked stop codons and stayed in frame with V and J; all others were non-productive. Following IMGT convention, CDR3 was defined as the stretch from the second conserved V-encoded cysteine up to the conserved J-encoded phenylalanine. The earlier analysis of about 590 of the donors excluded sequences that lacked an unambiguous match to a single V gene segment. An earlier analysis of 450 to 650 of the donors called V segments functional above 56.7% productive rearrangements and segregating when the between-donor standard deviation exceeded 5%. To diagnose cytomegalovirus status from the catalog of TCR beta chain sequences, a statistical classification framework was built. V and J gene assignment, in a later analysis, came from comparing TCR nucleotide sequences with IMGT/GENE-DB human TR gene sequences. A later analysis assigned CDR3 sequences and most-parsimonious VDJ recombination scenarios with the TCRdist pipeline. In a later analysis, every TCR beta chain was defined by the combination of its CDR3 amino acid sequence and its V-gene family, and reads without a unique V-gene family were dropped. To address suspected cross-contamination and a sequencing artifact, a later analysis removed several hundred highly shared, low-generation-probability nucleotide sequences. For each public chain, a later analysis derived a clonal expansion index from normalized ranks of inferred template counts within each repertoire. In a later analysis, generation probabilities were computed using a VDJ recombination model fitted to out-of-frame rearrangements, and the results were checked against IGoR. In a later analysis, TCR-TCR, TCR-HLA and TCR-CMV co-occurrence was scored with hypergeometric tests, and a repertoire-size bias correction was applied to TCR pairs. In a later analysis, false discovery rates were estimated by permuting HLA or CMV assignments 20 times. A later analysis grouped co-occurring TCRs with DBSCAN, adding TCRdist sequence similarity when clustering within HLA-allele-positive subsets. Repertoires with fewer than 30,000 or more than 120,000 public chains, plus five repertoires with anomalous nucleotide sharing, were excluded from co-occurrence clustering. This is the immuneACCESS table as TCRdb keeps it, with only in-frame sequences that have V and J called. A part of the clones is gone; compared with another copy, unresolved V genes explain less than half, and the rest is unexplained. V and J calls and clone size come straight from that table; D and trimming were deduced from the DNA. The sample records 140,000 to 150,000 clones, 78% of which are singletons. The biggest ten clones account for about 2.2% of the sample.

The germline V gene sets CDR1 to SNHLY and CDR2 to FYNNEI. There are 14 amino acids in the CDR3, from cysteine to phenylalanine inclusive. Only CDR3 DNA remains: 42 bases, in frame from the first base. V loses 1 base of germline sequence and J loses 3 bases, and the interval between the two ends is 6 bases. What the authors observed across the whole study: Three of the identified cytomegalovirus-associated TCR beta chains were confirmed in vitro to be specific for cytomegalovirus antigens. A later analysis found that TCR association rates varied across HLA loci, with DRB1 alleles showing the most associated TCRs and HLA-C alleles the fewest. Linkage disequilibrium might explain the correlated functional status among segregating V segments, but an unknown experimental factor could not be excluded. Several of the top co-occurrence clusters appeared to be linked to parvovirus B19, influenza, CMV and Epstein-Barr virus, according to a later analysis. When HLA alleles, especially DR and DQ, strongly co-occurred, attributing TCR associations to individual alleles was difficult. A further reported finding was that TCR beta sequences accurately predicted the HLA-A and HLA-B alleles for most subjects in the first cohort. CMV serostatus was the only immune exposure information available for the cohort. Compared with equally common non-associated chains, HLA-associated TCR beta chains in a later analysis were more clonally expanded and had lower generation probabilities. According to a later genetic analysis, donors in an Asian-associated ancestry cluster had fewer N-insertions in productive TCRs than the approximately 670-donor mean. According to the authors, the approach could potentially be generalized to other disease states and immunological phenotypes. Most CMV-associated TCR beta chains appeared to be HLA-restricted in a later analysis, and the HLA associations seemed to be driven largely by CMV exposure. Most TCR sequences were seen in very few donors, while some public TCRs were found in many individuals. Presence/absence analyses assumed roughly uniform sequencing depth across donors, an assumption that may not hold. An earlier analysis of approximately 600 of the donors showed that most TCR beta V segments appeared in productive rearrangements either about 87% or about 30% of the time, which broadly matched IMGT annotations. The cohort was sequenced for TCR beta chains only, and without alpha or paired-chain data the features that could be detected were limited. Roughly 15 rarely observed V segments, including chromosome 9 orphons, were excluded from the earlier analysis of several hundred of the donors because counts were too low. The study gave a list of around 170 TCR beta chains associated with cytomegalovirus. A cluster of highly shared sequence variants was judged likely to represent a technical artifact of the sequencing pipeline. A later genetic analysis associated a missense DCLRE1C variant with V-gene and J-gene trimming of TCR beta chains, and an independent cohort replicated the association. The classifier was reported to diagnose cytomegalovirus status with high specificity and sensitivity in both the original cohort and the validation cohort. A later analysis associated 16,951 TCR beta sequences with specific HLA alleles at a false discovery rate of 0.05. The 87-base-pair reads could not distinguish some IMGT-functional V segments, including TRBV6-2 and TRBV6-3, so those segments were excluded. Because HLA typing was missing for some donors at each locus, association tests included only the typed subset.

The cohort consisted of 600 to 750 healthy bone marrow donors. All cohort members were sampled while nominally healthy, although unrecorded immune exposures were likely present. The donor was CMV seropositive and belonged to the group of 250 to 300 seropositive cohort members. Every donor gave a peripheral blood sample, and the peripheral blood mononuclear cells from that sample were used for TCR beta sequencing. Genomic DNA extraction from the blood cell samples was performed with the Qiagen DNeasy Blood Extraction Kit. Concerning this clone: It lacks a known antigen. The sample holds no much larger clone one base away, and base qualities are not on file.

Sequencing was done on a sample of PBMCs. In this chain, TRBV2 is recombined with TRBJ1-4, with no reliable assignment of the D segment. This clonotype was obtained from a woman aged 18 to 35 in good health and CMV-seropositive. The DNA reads TGTGCCAGCAGTGAAGGGAGGGCTAATGAAAAACTGTTTTTT. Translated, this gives CASSEGRANEKLFF.